This T cell receptor beta chain derives from a study of T cell responses to AZD1222 COVID-19 vaccine. V lost 1 base and J lost 0, with 7 bases in between. The germline V gene encodes CDR1 SEHNR and CDR2 FQNEAQ (reference sequence). The CDR3 is 14 amino acids. To note about this clone: The target antigen is unknown.

The assay was immunoSEQ multiplex PCR, and TCRdb's table has in-frame clones only and misses some. The sample consists of about 140,000 clones, 80% to 95% of them appearing once. The study's findings and limits: A mostly white British donor set with more females was recruited, and clonal diversity was possibly underestimated.

The TCR was taken from an adult who received the AZD1222 COVID-19 vaccine. The genes are TRBV7-9 and TRBJ2-7, with a weak D call TRBD1 (5 bases). The sample here was peripheral blood, taken 28 days after the second AZD1222 dose. CDR3: CASSLGGASYEQYF. In DNA form, the CDR3 reads TGTGCCAGCAGCTTAGGTGGGGCCTCCTACGAGCAGTACTTC.